This entry concerns a single T cell receptor (beta chain). The data were taken from a study of identical twins. V lost 0 bases and J lost 3, with 15 bases in between. CDR3 length: 15 amino acids. The germline V gene encodes CDR1 SQVTM and CDR2 ANQGSEA. cDNA carried unique molecular identifiers, and a universal primer site was added by template switching. Via MiXCR, TCRdb re-called the 5' RACE reads, giving one row per CDR3 protein. Among 600,000 to 700,000 distinct CDR3 sequences listed, approximately 21% were seen once. The sample was also linked to a second study, of T cells expressing NK-cell markers. This second study notes: Sorted CD3+CD56-NKG2C+, CD3+CD56+NKG2C- and CD3+CD56+NKG2C+ T cells were the source of the TCR beta repertoires. One of eight sequenced donors was HCMV-seronegative; the other seven were seropositive.

The chain carries TRBV29-1 and TRBJ2-7; D is uncertain. Sequenced sample: PBMCs. The source of this sequence is a young woman in good health. In DNA, the CDR3 is TGCAGCGTTGAAGATCACGAGAGCCCAGACTACGAGCAGTACTTC. It encodes CSVEDHESPDYEQYF.